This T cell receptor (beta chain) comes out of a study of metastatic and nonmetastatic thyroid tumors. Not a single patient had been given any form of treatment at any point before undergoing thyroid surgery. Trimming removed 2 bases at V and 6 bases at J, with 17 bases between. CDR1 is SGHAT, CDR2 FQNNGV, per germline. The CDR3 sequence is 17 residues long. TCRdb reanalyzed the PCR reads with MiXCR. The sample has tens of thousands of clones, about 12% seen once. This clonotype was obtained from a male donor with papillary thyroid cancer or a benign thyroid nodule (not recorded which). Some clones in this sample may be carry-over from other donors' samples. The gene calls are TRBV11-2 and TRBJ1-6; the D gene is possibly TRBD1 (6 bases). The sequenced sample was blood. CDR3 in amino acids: CASSLTPGERSNSPLHF. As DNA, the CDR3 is TGTGCCAGCAGCTTAACACCAGGGGAACGTAGTAATTCACCCCTCCACTTT.